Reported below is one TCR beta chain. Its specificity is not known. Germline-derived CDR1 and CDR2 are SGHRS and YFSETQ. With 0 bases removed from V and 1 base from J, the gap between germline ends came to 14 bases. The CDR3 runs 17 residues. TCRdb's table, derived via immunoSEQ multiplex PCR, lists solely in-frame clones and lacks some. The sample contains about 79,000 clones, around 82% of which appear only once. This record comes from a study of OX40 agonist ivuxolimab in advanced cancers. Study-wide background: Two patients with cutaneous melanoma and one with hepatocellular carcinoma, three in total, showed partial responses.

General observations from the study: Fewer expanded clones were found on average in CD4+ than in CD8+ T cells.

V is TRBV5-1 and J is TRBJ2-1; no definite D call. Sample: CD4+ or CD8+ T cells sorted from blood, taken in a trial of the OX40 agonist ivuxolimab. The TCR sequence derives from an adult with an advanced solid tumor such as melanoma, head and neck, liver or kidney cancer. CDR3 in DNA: TGCGCCAGCAGCTTGGACCGACTTGGCCCGTCCTACAATGAGCAGTTCTTC. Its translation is CASSLDRLGPSYNEQFF.